Listed here are 16 T cell receptor beta chains from one sample, sequenced in a study of blood T cell repertoires in COVID-19. The method was immunoSEQ multiplex PCR; TCRdb's version includes in-frame clones alone and lacks a portion of them. This table has over 200,000 clones, more than 80% appearing once. The sequenced material came from peripheral blood. Receptor source: a man aged 25 to 40 with COVID-19, enrolled during active disease.

The CDR3 DNA follows: TGTGCCAGCAAGGGGGCTAGCGGGAGACGCGAGCAGTACTTC. Translating it yields CASKGASGRREQYF. The chain employs TRBV2 and TRBJ2-7; TRBD2 matches at 10 bases. Germline V lookup: CDR1 SNHLY, CDR2 FYNNEI. The CDR3 totals 14 residues. Trimming cost V 7 bases and J 6 bases; bases outside gene matches: 9.

The chain combines TRBV29-1 with TRBJ2-7, with 13 bases identical to TRBD2. CDR1 and CDR2 (germline): SQVTM, ANQGSEA. V lost 5 bases, J lost 6 bases, and 10 bases stayed unmatched. This CDR3 contains 15 residues. CDR3 sequence (DNA): TGCAGCGTTTGGACTAGCGGGAGCGGGGCCTCCGAGCAGTACTTC. This translates into CSVWTSGSGASEQYF.

The chain is built from TRBV11-1 and TRBJ1-1; no clear D gene. The CDR3 is 13 amino acids. The V and J ends lost 1 base and 1 base respectively, with 4 bases between them. Germline V lookup: CDR1 SGHAT, CDR2 FQDESV (reference sequence). This CDR3 is CASSLDRNTEAFF. Here the CDR3 DNA reads TGTGCCAGCAGCTTAGACAGGAACACTGAAGCTTTCTTT.

The V call is TRBV27, the J call TRBJ1-6, with D perhaps matching TRBD1 (6 bases). CDR1 MNHEY and CDR2 SMNVEV come from the germline V gene (reference sequence). The V and J ends lost 1 base and 6 bases respectively, with 13 bases between them. The CDR3 totals 16 residues. The CDR3 sequence: CASSLFATQGNSPLHF. The CDR3 DNA is TGTGCCAGCAGTTTATTCGCCACACAGGGTAATTCACCCCTCCACTTT.

The count of this clone is one. This sequence joins TRBV2 and TRBJ2-1; D unclear. The CDR3 spans 12 residues. Germline V gene sequence: CDR1 SNHLY, CDR2 FYNNEI. The V and J ends lost 8 bases and 6 bases respectively, with 11 bases between them. This CDR3 is CASFRQVNEQFF. CDR3 nucleotide sequence: TGTGCCAGCTTTAGGCAGGTCAATGAGCAGTTCTTC.

This clone was seen a handful of times. This rearrangement joins TRBV18 to TRBJ2-7, with D tentatively TRBD1 (5 bases). This CDR3 comprises 14 residues. Germline lookup yields CDR1 KGHSH and CDR2 LQKENI. The V end was cut by 4 bases, the J end by 2 bases, with 12 bases between. The CDR3 here is CASSRGRVAYEQYF. Written as DNA, the CDR3 is TGTGCCAGCTCACGGGGCAGGGTAGCCTACGAGCAGTACTTC.

The chain couples TRBV20-1 to TRBJ1-2; 10 nucleotides match TRBD1. Germline V gene lookup returns CDR1 DFQATT and CDR2 SNEGSKA (reference sequence). The CDR3 contains 13 residues. The V gene end was trimmed by 3 bases and the J gene end by 6 bases; junction bases not matched to a gene: 4. Here the CDR3 DNA reads TGCAGTGCTAGTTATGACAGGGGGCATGGCTACACCTTC. Translated, it gives CSASYDRGHGYTF.

This chain connects TRBV20-1 to TRBJ1-2; D remains ambiguous. V lost 5 bases, J lost 5 bases, and 9 bases lay in between. The CDR3 length is 11 residues. The germline V gene encodes CDR1 DFQATT and CDR2 SNEGSKA (reference sequence). The DNA of the CDR3 is TGCAGTGCTCGGGTAGAATATGGCTACACCTTC. Protein sequence: CSARVEYGYTF.

The gene calls are TRBV2 and TRBJ1-4; 9 bases fit TRBD1. J gave up 12 bases and V 5 bases, and 10 bases lay outside the gene matches. The CDR3 totals 14 residues. Germline V CDR1 and CDR2: SNHLY, FYNNEI. The CDR3 loop is CASSLDRGRAELFF. CDR3 bases: TGTGCCAGCAGTTTGGACAGGGGTAGGGCAGAACTGTTTTTT.

The chain has TRBV20-1 and TRBJ2-7; possible D gene TRBD2, 6 bases. V shed 3 bases and J shed 3 bases, with 9 bases lying between them. The CDR3 length is 12 residues. CDR1 is DFQATT, CDR2 SNEGSKA, per germline (reference sequence). CDR3 DNA: TGCAGTGCTAGTGGGACTGACTACGAGCAGTACTTC. Protein: CSASGTDYEQYF.

This clone was detected only once. The rearrangement joins TRBV4-1 to TRBJ2-7; TRBD1 might be the D (5 bases). V gave up 0 bases and J gave up 0 bases, with 9 bases separating them. This CDR3 is built from 15 residues. Germline lookup yields CDR1 MGHRA and CDR2 YSYEKL. The DNA of the CDR3 is TGCGCCAGCAGCCAAGAGGCAGGGTTCTCCTACGAGCAGTACTTC. As protein: CASSQEAGFSYEQYF.

This chain's CDR3 is CASSPNSGSYNEQFF. In DNA form, the CDR3 reads TGCGCCAGCAGCCCGAATAGCGGCTCCTACAATGAGCAGTTCTTC. The chain has TRBV5-1 and TRBJ2-1, with a possible D match to TRBD2 (6 bases). Per germline, CDR1 SGHRS and CDR2 YFSETQ. This CDR3 spans 15 amino acids. V was cut by 4 bases and J by 0 bases, with 11 bases left in between.

The CDR3 coding sequence is TGTGCCAGCAGAAGGAGCGGGGGGAGAGAGACCCAGTACTTC. Residues: CASRRSGGRETQYF. The gene calls are TRBV5-4 and TRBJ2-5; 9 bases map to TRBD2. Germline CDR1 is SGHNT and CDR2 is YYREEE (reference sequence). The CDR3 has 14 residues. With V trimmed by 5 bases and J by 4 bases, 6 bases remained unmatched.

The V gene is TRBV7-3, the J gene TRBJ1-1, with TRBD1 as a possible D gene (5 bases). Trimming left V 9 bases short and J 8 bases short, with 13 bases between. CDR1 is SGHTA, CDR2 FQGTGA, per germline. The CDR3 has 11 residues. Written as DNA, the CDR3 is TGTGCCAGTGGAGGGGCCAAGGAAGCTTTCTTT. This codes for CASGGAKEAFF.

The genes are TRBV28 and TRBJ2-1; 9 nucleotides line up with TRBD2. This CDR3 comprises 16 residues. The germline V gene encodes CDR1 MDHEN and CDR2 SYDVKM. V was pared by 2 bases and J by 2 bases, with 4 bases of the junction left unmatched. In DNA form, the CDR3 reads TGTGCCAGCAGTTTAGATCTAGCGGGACCCTACAATGAGCAGTTCTTC. Translating it yields CASSLDLAGPYNEQFF.

The V and J genes are TRBV5-1 and TRBJ2-5; 7 bases map to TRBD1. Germline V gene sequence: CDR1 SGHRS, CDR2 YFSETQ. The CDR3 is 15 residues long. Trimming took 5 bases from V and 5 from J; bases not matched to a gene: 12. This CDR3 is CASRVPKGGDETQYF. CDR3 DNA: TGCGCCAGCAGGGTCCCGAAAGGGGGCGATGAGACCCAGTACTTC.